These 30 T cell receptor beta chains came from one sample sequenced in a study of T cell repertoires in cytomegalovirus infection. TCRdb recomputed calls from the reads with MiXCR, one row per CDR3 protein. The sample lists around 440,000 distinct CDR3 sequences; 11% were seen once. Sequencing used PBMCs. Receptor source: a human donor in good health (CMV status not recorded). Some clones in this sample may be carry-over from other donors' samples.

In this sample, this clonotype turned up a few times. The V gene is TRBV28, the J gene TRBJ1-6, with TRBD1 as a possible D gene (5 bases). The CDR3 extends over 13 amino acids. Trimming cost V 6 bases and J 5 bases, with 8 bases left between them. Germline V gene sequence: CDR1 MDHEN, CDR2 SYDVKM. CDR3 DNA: TGTGCCAGCAGAGGGGTTAATAATTCACCCCTCCACTTT. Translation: CASRGVNNSPLHF.

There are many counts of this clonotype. The CDR3 DNA follows: TGTGCCAGCAGCTTGGGACTAGCGGTTAATGAGCAGTTCTTC. It is translated as CASSLGLAVNEQFF. V and J are TRBV5-6 and TRBJ2-1; 9 nucleotides agree with TRBD2. V lost 0 bases to trimming and J lost 7 bases; unmatched junction nucleotides: 2. From germline, CDR1 is SGHDT and CDR2 YYEEEE. The CDR3 has 14 amino acids.

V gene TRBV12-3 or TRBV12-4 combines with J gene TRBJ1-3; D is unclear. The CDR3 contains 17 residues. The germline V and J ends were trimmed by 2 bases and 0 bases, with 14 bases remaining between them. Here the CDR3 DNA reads TGTGCCAGCAGTTTATTCTGGCAGGACCTCTCTGGAAACACCATATATTTT. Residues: CASSLFWQDLSGNTIYF.

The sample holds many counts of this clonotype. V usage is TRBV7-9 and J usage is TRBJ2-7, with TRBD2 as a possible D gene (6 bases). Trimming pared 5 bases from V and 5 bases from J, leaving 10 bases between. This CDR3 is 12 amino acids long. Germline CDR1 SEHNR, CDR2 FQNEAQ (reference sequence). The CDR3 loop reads CASSTLANEQYF. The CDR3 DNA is TGTGCCAGCAGCACGCTAGCGAACGAGCAGTACTTC.

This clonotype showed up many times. CDR3 in amino acids: CASSYRPWDRGPGGGYTF. The CDR3 DNA follows: TGTGCCAGCAGTTACCGCCCCTGGGACAGGGGTCCTGGGGGGGGCTACACCTTC. The chain employs TRBV6-5 and TRBJ1-2; 10 bases agree with TRBD1. CDR3 length: 18 residues. Germline assignment: CDR1 MNHEY and CDR2 SVGAGI. Germline trimming cut 2 bases from V and 8 bases from J; bases unmatched to any gene: 17.

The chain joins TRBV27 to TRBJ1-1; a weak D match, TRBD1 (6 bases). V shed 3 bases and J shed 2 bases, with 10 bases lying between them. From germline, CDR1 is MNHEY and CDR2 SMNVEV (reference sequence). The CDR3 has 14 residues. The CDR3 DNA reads TGTGCCAGCAGTTTGGGGACAATAAACACTGAAGCTTTCTTT. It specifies CASSLGTINTEAFF.

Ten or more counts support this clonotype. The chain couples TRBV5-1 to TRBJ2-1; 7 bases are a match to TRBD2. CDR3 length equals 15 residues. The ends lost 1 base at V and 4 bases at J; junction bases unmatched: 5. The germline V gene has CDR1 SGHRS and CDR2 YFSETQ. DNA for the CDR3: TGCGCCAGCAGCTTGAGGAGCGGGGTTTACAATGAGCAGTTCTTC. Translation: CASSLRSGVYNEQFF. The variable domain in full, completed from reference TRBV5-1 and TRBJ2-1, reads KAGVTQTPRYLIKTRGQQVTLSCSPISGHRSVSWYQQTPGQGLQFLFEYFSETQRNKGNFPGRFSGRQFSNSRSEMNVSTLELGDSALYLCASSLRSGVYNEQFFGPGTRLTVL.

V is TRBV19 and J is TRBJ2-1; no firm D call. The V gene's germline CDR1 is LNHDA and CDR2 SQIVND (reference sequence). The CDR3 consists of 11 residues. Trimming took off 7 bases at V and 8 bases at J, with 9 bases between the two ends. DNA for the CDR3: TGTGCCAGTACCCTTGGATATGAGCAGTTCTTC. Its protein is CASTLGYEQFF. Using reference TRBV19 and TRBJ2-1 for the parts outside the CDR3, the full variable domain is DGGITQSPKYLFRKEGQNVTLSCEQNLNHDAMYWYRQDPGQGLRLIYYSQIVNDFQKGDIAEGYSVSREKKESFPLTVTSAQKNPTAFYLCASTLGYEQFFGPGTRLTVL.

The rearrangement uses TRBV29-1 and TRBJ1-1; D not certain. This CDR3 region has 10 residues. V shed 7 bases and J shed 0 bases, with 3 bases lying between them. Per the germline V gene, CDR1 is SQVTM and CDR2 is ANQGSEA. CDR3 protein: CSGMNTEAFF. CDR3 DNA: TGCAGCGGTATGAACACTGAAGCTTTCTTT.

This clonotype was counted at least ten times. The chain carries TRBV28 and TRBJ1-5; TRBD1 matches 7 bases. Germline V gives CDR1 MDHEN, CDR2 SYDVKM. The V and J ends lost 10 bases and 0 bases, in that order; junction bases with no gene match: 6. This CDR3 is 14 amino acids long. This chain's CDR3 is CAIGDSYSNQPQHF. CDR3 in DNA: TGTGCCATCGGGGACAGCTATAGCAATCAGCCCCAGCATTTT.

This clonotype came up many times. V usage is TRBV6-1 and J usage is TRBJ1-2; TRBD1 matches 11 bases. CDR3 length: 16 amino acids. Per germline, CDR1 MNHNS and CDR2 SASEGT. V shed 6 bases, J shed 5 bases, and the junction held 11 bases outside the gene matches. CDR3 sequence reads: CASRSEFGTGGYGYTF. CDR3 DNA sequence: TGTGCCAGCAGGTCGGAATTTGGGACAGGGGGATATGGCTACACCTTC.

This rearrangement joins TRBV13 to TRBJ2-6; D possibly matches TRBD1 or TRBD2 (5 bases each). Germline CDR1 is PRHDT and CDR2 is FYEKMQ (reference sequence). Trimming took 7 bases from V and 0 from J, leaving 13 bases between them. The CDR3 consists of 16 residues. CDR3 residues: CASTRGLTSGANVLTF. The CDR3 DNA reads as TGTGCCAGCACCCGGGGCTTAACCTCTGGGGCCAACGTCCTGACTTTC. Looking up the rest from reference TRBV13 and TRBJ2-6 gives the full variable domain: AAGVIQSPRHLIKEKRETATLKCYPIPRHDTVYWYQQGPGQDPQFLISFYEKMQSDKGSIPDRFSAQQFSDYHSELNMSSLELGDSALYFCASTRGLTSGANVLTFGAGSRLTVL.

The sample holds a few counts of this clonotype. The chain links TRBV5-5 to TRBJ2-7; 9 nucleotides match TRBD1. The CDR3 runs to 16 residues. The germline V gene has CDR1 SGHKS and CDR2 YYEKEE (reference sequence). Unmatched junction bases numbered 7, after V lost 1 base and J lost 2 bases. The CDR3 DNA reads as TGTGCCAGCAGCTTGCCCGGGACAGGGATCACCTACGAGCAGTACTTC. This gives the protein CASSLPGTGITYEQYF.

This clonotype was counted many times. CDR3 bases: TGTGCCAGCAGCAGACAGCGGGACGTGTATGGCTACACCTTC. Protein sequence: CASSRQRDVYGYTF. This chain links TRBV12-3 or TRBV12-4 with TRBJ1-2; D possibly corresponds to TRBD1 (5 bases). The V and J ends lost 6 bases and 5 bases respectively, with 16 bases between them. The CDR3 contains 14 residues.

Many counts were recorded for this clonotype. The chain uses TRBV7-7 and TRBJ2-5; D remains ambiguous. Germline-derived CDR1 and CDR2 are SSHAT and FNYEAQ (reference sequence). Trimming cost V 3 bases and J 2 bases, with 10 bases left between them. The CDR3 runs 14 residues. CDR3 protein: CASSLLGKQETQYF. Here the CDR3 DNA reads TGTGCCAGCAGCTTGTTAGGGAAACAAGAGACCCAGTACTTC. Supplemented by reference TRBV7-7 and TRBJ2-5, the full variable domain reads GAGVSQSPRYKVTKRGQDVTLRCDPISSHATLYWYQQALGQGPEFLTYFNYEAQPDKSGLPSDRFSAERPEGSISTLTIQRTEQRDSAMYRCASSLLGKQETQYFGPGTRLLVL.

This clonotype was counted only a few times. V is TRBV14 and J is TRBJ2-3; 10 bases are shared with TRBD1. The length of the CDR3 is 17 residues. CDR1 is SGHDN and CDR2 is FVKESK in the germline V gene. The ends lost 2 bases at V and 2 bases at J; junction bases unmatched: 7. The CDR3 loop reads CASSQMFDRGPTDTQYF. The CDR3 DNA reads TGTGCCAGCAGCCAAATGTTTGACAGGGGGCCCACAGATACGCAGTATTTT.

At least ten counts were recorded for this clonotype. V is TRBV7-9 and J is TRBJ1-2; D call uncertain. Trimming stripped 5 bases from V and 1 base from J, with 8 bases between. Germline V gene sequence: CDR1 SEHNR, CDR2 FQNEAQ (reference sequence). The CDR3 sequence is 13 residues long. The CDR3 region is CASSIQSNYGYTF. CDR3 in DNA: TGTGCCAGCAGCATACAGAGTAACTATGGCTACACCTTC.

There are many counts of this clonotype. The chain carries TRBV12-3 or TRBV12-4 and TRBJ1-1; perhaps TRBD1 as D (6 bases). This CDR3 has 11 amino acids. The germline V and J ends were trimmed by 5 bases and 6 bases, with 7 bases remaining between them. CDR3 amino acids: CASSKGAEAFF. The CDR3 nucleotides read TGTGCCAGCAGTAAGGGGGCTGAAGCTTTCTTT.

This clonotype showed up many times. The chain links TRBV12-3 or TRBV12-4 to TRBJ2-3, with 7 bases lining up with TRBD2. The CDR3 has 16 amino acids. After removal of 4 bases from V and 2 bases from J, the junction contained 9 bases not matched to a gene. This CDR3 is CASSSFLADSTDTQYF. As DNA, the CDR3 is TGTGCCAGCAGTTCATTTCTAGCGGACTCCACAGATACGCAGTATTTT.

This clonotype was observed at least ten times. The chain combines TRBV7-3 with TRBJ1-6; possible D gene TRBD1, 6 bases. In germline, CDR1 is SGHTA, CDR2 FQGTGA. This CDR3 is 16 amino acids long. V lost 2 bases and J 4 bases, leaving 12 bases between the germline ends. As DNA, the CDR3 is TGTGCCAGCAGCTTATCCGGGACATCGTATAATTCACCCCTCCACTTT. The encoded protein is CASSLSGTSYNSPLHF.

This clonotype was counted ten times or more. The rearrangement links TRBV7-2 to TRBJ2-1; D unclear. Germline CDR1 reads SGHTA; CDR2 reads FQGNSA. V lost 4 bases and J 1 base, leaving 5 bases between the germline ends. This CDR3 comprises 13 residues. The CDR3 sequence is CASSSLSYNEQFF. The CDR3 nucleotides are TGTGCCAGCAGCTCCCTATCCTACAATGAGCAGTTCTTC.

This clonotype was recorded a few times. This chain's CDR3 is CSATASRGDYNEQFF. The CDR3 nucleotides read TGCAGTGCTACAGCTTCGCGGGGGGACTACAATGAGCAGTTCTTC. V and J are TRBV20-1 and TRBJ2-1, with 8 bases fitting TRBD2. The CDR3 consists of 15 residues. CDR1 is DFQATT and CDR2 is SNEGSKA in the germline V gene (reference sequence). V was pared by 4 bases and J by 3 bases, with 8 bases of the junction left unmatched.

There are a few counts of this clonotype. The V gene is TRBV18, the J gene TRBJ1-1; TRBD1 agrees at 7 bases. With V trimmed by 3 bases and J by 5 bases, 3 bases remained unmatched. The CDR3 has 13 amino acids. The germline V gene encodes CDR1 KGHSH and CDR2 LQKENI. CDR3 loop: CASSPGTETEAFF. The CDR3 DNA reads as TGTGCCAGCTCACCCGGGACAGAGACTGAAGCTTTCTTT.

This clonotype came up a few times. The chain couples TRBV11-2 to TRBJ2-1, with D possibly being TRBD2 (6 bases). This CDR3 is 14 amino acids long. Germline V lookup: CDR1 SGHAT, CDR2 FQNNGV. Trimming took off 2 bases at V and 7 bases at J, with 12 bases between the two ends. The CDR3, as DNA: TGTGCCAGCAGCTTATGGGACTTTGAAAATGAGCAGTTCTTC. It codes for CASSLWDFENEQFF.

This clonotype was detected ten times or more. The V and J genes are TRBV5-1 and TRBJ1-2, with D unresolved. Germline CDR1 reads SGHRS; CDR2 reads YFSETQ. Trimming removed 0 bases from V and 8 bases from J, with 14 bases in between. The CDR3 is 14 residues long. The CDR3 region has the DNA TGCGCCAGCAGCTTGGCGTGGGATACGCAAGGCTACACCTTC. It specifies CASSLAWDTQGYTF.

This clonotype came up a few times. The CDR3 DNA follows: TGTGCCAGCAGCTCAGCTGACAGGGGCTATGGCTACACCTTC. Protein: CASSSADRGYGYTF. This chain joins TRBV11-2 and TRBJ1-2; 8 bases are a match to TRBD1. Germline V gives CDR1 SGHAT, CDR2 FQNNGV. J lost 4 bases, V lost 4 bases, and 5 bases had no gene match. This CDR3 contains 14 residues.

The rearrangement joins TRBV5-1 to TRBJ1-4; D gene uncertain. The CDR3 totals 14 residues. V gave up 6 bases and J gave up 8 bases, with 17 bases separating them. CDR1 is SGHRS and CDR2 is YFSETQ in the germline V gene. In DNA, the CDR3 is TGCGCCAGCACCCGTCGAGGGATGTCCGAAAAACTGTTTTTT. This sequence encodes CASTRRGMSEKLFF.

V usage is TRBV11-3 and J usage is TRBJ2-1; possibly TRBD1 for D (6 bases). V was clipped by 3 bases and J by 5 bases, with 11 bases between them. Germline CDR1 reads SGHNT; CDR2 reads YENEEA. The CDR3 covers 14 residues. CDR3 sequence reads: CASSLGGTNNEQFF. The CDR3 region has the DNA TGTGCCAGCAGCTTGGGTGGGACAAACAATGAGCAGTTCTTC.

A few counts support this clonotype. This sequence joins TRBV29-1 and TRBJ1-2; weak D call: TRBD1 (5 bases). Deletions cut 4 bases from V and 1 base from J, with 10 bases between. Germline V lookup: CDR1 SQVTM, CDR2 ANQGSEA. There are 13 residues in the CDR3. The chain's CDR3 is CSVAGPYNYGYTF. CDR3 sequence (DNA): TGCAGCGTTGCGGGGCCTTATAACTATGGCTACACCTTC. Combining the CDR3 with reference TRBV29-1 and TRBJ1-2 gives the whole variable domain SAVISQKPSRDICQRGTSLTIQCQVDSQVTMMFWYRQQPGQSLTLIATANQGSEATYESGFVIDKFPISRPNLTFSTLTVSNMSPEDSSIYLCSVAGPYNYGYTFGSGTRLTVV.

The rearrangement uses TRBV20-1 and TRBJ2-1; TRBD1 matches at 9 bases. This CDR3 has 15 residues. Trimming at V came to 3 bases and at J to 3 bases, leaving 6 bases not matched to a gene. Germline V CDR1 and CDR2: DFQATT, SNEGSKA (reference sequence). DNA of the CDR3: TGCAGTGCTAGTGGGACAGGGCCCTTCTACAATGAGCAGTTCTTC. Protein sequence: CSASGTGPFYNEQFF.